This paragraph reports one TCR beta chain. The sample belongs to a study of blood T cell repertoires in COVID-19. At the level of the study: There were acute and convalescent COVID-19 samples, and they came from the United States, Italy and Spain.

Authors' analysis steps: Reference gene primer amplification in the assay estimated nucleated cell counts. Clones were read by immunoSEQ multiplex PCR, and TCRdb kept only the in-frame ones, dropping some. For V, J and clone size, that table is used; D and trimming come from the DNA. The sample lists roughly 210,000 clones; approximately 80% were seen once. Between the trimmed V and J ends, which lost 0 bases and 7 bases, there was a span of 10 bases. Germline V gives CDR1 SGHNT, CDR2 YYREEE (reference sequence). The CDR3 is 13 residues long. J is TRBJ1-1 and V is TRBV5-4, with D possibly TRBD1 on 5 matching bases. The sample was peripheral blood. This receptor was taken from a woman aged 80 or over with COVID-19, enrolled during active disease. Written as DNA, the CDR3 is TGTGCCAGCAGCTTGGGGGAGGGACTTGAAGCTTTCTTT. It is translated as CASSLGEGLEAFF.